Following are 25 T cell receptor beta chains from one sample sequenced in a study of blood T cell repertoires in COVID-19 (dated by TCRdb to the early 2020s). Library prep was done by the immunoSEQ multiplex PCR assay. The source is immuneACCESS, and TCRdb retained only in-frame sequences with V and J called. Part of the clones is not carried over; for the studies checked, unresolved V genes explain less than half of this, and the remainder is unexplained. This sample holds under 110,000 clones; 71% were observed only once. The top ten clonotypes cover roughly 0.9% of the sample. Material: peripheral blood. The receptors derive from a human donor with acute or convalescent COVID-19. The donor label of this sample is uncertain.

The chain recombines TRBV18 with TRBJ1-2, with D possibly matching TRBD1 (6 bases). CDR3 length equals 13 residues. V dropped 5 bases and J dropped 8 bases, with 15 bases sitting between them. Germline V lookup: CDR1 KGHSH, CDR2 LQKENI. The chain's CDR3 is CASSSGTRDGYTF. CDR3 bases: TGTGCCAGCTCATCCGGGACAAGGGACGGCTACACCTTC.

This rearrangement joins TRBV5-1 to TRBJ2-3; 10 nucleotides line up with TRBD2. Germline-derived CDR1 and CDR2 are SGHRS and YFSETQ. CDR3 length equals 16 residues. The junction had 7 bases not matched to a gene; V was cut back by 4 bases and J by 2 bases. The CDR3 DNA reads TGCGCCAGCAGCCAGGGAGCGGGGGGGTCCACAGATACGCAGTATTTT. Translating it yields CASSQGAGGSTDTQYF.

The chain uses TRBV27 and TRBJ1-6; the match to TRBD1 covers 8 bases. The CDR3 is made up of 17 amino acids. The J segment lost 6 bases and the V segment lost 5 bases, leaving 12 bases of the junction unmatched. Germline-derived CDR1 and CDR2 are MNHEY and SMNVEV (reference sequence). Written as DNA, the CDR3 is TGTGCCAGCAGTCTGATCGGGACAGGTGTTTCTAATTCACCCCTCCACTTT. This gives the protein CASSLIGTGVSNSPLHF.

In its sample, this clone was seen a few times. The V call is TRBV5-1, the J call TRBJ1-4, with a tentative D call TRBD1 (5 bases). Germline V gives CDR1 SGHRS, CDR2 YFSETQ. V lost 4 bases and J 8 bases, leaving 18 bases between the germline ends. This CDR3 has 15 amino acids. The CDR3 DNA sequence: TGCGCCAGCAGCACCGGGACTCAAGGCCGGGAAAAACTGTTTTTT. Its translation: CASSTGTQGREKLFF.

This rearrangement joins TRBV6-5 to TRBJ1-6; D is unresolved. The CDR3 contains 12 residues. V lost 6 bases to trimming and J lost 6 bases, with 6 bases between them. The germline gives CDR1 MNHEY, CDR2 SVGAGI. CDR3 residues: CASSLSNSPLHF. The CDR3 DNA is TGTGCCAGCAGCCTCTCTAATTCACCCCTCCACTTT.

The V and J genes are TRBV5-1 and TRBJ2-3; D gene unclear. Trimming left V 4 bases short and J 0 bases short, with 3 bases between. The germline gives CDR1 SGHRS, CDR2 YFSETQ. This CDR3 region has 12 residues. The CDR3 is CASSPSTDTQYF. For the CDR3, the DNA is TGCGCCAGCAGCCCGAGCACAGATACGCAGTATTTT.

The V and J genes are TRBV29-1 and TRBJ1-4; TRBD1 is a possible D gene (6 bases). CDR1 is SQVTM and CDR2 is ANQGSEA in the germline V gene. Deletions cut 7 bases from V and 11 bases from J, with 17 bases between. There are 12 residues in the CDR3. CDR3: CSARGTDQKLFF. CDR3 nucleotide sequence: TGCAGCGCGAGGGGGACCGACCAGAAACTGTTTTTT.

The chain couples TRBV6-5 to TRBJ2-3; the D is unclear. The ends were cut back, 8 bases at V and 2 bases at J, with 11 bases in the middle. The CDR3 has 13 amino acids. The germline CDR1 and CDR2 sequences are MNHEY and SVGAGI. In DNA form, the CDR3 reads TGTGCCAGCCGCTATTTATCCACAGATACGCAGTATTTT. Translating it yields CASRYLSTDTQYF.

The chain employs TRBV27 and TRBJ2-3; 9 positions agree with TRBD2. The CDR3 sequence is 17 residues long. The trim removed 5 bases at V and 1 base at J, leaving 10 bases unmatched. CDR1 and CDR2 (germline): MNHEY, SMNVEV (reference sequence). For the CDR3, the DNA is TGTGCCAGCAGTCTCACTGCCCCTAGCGGGGGCACAGATACGCAGTATTTT. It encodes CASSLTAPSGGTDTQYF.

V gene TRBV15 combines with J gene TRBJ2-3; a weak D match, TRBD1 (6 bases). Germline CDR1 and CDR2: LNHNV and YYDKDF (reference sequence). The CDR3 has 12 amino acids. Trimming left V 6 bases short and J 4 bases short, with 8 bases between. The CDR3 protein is CATRGGADTQYF. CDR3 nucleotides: TGTGCCACCAGAGGGGGTGCAGATACGCAGTATTTT.

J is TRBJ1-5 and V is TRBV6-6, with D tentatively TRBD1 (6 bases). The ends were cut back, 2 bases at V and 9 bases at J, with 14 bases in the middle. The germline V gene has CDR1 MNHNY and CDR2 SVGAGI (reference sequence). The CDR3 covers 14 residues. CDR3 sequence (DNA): TGTGCCAGCAGTTACGTGGCAGGGGAGTGGCCCCAGCATTTT. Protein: CASSYVAGEWPQHF.

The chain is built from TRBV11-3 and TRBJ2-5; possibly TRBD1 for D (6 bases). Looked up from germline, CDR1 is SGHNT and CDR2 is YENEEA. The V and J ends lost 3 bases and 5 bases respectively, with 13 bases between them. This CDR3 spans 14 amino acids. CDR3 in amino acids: CASSLDSLQETQYF. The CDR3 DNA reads TGTGCCAGCAGCTTGGACAGCCTCCAGGAGACCCAGTACTTC.

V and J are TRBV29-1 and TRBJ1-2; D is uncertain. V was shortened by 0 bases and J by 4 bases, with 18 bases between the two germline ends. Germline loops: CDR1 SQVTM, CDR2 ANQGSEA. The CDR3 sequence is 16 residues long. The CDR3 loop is CSVEDPLGEGAYGYTF. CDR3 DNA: TGCAGCGTTGAAGATCCCTTGGGCGAGGGTGCCTATGGCTACACCTTC.

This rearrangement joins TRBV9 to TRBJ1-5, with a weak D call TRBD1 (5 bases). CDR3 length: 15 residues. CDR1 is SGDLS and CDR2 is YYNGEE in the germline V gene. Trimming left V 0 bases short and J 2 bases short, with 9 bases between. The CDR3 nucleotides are TGTGCCAGCAGCGTAGGAATAGGGGGCAATCAGCCCCAGCATTTT. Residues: CASSVGIGGNQPQHF.

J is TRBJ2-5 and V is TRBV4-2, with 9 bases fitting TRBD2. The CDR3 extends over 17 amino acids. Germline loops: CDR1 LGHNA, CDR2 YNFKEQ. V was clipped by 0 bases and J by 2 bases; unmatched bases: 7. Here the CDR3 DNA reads TGTGCCAGCAGCCAAGAGCTGCGAGCGGGGGGACAAGAGACCCAGTACTTC. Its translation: CASSQELRAGGQETQYF.

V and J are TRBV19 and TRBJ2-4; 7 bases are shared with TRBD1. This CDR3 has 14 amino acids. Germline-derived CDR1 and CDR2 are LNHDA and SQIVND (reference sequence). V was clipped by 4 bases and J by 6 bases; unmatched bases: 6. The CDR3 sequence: CASSRVGQANIQYF. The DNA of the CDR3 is TGTGCCAGTAGTAGAGTCGGACAGGCAAACATTCAGTACTTC.

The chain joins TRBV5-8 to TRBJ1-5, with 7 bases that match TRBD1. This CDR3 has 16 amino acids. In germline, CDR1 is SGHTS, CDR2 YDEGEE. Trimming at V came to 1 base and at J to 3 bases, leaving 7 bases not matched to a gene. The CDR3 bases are TGTGCCAGCAGCTTGAGAGGGGGCGCGGACAATCAGCCCCAGCATTTT. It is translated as CASSLRGGADNQPQHF. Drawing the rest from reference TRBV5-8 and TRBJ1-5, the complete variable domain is EAGVTQSPTHLIKTRGQQATLRCSPISGHTSVYWYQQALGLGLQFLLWYDEGEERNRGNFPPRFSGRQFPNYSSELNVNALELEDSALYLCASSLRGGADNQPQHFGDGTRLSIL.

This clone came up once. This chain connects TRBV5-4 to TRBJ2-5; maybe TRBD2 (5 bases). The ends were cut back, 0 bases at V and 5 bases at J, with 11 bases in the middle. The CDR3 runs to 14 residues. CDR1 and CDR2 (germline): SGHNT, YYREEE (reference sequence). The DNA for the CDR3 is TGTGCCAGCAGCTTGGCCGGGATTCCGGAGACCCAGTACTTC. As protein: CASSLAGIPETQYF. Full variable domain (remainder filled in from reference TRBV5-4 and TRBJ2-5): ETGVTQSPTHLIKTRGQQVTLRCSSQSGHNTVSWYQQALGQGPQFIFQYYREEENGRGNFPPRFSGLQFPNYSSELNVNALELDDSALYLCASSLAGIPETQYFGPGTRLLVL.

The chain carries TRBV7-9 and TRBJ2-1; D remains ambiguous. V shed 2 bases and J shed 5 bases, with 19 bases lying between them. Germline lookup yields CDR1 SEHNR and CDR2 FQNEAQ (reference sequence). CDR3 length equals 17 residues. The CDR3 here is CASSLLPRVAVNNEQFF. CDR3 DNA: TGTGCCAGCAGCTTATTGCCCCGCGTCGCGGTTAACAATGAGCAGTTCTTC.

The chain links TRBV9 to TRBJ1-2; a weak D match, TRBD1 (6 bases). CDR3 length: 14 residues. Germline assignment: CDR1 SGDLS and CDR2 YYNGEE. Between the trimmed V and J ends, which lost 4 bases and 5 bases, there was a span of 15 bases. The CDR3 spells CASSSSGTQYGYTF. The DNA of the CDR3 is TGTGCCAGCAGCTCAAGCGGGACACAGTATGGCTACACCTTC.

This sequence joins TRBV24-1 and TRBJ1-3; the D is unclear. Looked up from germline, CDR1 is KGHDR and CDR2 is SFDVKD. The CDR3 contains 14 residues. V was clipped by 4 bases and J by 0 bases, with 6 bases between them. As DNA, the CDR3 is TGTGCCACCAGTGACCAGAACTCTGGAAACACCATATATTTT. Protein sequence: CATSDQNSGNTIYF.

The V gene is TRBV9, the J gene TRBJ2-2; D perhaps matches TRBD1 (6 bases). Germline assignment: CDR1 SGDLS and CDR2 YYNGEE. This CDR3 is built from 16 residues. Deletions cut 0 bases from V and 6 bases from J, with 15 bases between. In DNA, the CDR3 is TGTGCCAGCAGCGTAGTCAGGGGCGCCGGGGCCGGGGAGCTGTTTTTT. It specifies CASSVVRGAGAGELFF.

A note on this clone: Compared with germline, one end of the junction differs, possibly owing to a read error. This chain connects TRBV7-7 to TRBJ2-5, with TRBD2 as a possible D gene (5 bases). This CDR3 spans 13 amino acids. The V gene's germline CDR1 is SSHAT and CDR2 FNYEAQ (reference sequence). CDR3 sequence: CASSWTVQETQYF. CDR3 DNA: TGTGCTAGCAGCTGGACTGTTCAAGAGACCCAGTACTTC.

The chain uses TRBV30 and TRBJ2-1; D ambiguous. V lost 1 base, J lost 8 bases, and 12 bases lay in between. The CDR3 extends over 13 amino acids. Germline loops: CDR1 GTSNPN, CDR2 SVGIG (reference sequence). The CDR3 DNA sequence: TGTGCCTGGAGTGGCGGCCTCCGGGATGAGCAGTTCTTC. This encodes CAWSGGLRDEQFF.

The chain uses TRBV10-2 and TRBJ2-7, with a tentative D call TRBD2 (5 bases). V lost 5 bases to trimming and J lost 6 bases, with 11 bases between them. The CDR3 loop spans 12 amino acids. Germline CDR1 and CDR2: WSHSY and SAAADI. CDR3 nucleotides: TGCGCCAGCAGTTTCGGGGTGGGCGAGCAGTACTTC. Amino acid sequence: CASSFGVGEQYF.